This TCR beta chain emerged from a study of cytomegalovirus exposure and HLA in healthy donors. Study-wide findings and caveats: It was shown in a later analysis that HLA-associated TCR beta chains were more clonally expanded than other, equally common chains.

PCR was performed using 60 Vbeta and 13 Jbeta primers. Per the original data handling: Later analysis identified 65 million to 80 million unique TCR beta chains, about 10 million shared. The data were produced by immunoSEQ multiplex PCR, yet TCRdb's version contains in-frame clones alone and is incomplete. V and J calls and clone size are those listed in that table; D and trimming were worked out from the DNA. The data contain roughly 200,000 clones, over 70% of them seen just once; the ten biggest clones take up 2.5% to 3.5%. Germline lookup yields CDR1 SGHVS and CDR2 FQNEAQ. Germline trimming cut 5 bases from V and 7 bases from J; bases unmatched to any gene: 12. The CDR3 covers 15 residues. With regard to this clone: Its matching antigen is unknown.

Donors were ostensibly healthy at sampling, although undocumented immune exposures were probable. Specimen: PBMCs. This sequence was found in a woman in her fifties or sixties in good health and CMV-seropositive. This chain joins TRBV7-8 and TRBJ1-2, with 8 bases identical to TRBD1. The CDR3 nucleotides are TGTGCCAGCAGCCCCCAAGGGGCAGGGGGCGTTGGCTACACCTTC. This encodes CASSPQGAGGVGYTF.